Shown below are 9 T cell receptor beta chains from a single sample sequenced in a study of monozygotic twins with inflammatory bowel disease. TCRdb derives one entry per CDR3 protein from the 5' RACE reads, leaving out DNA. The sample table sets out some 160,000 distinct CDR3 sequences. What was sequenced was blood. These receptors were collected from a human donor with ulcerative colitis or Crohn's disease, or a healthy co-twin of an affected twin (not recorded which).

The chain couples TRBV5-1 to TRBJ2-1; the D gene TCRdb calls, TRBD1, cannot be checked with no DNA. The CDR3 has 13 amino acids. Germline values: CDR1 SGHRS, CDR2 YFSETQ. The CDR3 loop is CASGFSGGNEQFF.

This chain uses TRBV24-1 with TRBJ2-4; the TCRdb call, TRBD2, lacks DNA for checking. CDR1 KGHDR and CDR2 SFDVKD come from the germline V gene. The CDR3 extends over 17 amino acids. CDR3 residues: CATSESGLAEAKNIQYF.

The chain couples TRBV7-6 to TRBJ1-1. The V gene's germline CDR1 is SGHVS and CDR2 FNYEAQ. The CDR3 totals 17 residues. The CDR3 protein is CASSPSNRLFGSTEAFF.

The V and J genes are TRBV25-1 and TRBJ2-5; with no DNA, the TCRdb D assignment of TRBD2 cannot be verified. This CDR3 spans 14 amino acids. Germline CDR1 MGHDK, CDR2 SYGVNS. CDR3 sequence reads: CASREGLAQETQYF.

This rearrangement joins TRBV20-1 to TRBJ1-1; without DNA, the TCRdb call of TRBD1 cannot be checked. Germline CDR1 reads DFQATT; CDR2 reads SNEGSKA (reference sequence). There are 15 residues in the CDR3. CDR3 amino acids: CRGDSPTTLNTEAFF.

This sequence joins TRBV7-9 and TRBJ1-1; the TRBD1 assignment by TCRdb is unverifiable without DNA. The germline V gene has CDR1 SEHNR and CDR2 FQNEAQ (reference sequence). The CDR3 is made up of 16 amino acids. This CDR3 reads CASSSRTGGLNTEAFF.

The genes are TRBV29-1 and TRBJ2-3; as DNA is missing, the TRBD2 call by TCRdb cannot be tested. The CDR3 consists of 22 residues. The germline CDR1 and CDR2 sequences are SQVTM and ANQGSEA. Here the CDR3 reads CSVRDSSFGTSGRGPGTDTQYF.

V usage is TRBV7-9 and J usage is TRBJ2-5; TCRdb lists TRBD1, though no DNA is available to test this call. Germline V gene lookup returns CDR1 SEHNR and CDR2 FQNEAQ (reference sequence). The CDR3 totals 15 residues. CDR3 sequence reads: CASSLLQGNQETQYF.

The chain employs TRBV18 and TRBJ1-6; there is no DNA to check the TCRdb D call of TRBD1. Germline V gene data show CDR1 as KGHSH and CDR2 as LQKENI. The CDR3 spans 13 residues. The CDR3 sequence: CASSGTGRFTLHF.